The source of this TCR beta chain is a study of breast tumors, draining lymph nodes, adjacent tissues listed by TCRdb under 2016. As for the study more broadly: Breast cancer patients provided tumor, adjacent nontumor tissue and axillary lymph nodes, and the study compared the TCR beta repertoires across these three sources. In human breast cancer, the study set out to evaluate how tumor, surrounding tissue and draining lymph node repertoires relate to one another and whether T cells may move between these sites. Beyond this particular receptor, the publication reports: Tumor T-cell repertoires showed less diversity than lymph node repertoires and more diversity than nontumor tissue repertoires, and tumor T-cell repertoires showed preferential V and J gene usage. The conclusion that tumor T cells originate in lymph nodes was framed as consistent with a hypothesis rather than directly demonstrated. In luminal-like breast cancer, tumor and nontumor tissue repertoires resembled each other significantly more than in basal-like breast cancer. The data were judged consistent with most tumor T cells deriving from the lymph node and then expanding within tumor tissue.

Inclusive of the bounding cysteine and phenylalanine, the CDR3 is 16 residues long. Only the CDR3 DNA is retained, 48 bases long and in frame from the first base. The germline V end is reduced by 1 base and the J end by 6 bases; junction bases left unmatched: 6. The germline V gene (reference sequence) supplies CDR1 LNHDA and CDR2 SQIVND. In this sample, this clonotype turned up many times. Its antigen target is currently unknown. The sample holds no much larger clone one base away, and base qualities are not on file. The instrument given in TCRdb is Illumina HiSeq 2000. TCR beta chain libraries were generated by multiplex PCR amplification. High-throughput sequencing was used to analyze the amplified TCR beta chain products. Clones were called with MiXCR by TCRdb after fastp trimmed the public reads at Q25, and only in-frame beta chains were retained. Every CDR3 protein is listed once, alongside the most common genes and DNA of its rows. A total of around 230,000 distinct CDR3 sequences appear in this sample, roughly 32% of them only once. The ten most abundant clones make up about 1.4% of the sample.

Lymph node samples came from the axillary draining lymph nodes of breast cancer patients. The sample taken for sequencing was axillary lymph node tissue. The chain was built from TRBV19 and TRBJ2-2; TRBD2 agrees with 9 junctional bases. This clonotype originated in a female donor with breast cancer. Some clones in this sample may be carry-over from other donors' samples. Read as DNA, the sequence is TGTGCCAGTAGTATAGGAGGCGGGAGGGCCGCCGGGGAGCTGTTTTTT. Its protein product is CASSIGGGRAAGELFF.